A single sample gave rise to the 15 T cell receptor beta chains below, sequenced in a study of T-cell reconstitution after alpha-beta-depleted transplantation in children. TCRbeta library construction was performed incorporating unique molecular identifiers. Using its own MiXCR run on the PCR reads, TCRdb lists one record per CDR3 protein. The profile shows hundreds of thousands of distinct CDR3 sequences, about an eighth of them singletons. Sequencing was performed on PBMCs, taken before TCRalphabeta/CD19-depleted stem cell transplant. These receptors all come from a girl under 10 years old with congenital amegakaryocytic thrombocytopenia, due to receive a stem cell transplant.

The sample holds many counts of this clonotype. The junction and the germline gene differ at one end; a read error may be behind it. This chain joins TRBV18 and TRBJ2-7; the D gene is possibly TRBD1 (6 bases). The CDR3 is 13 residues long. CDR1 and CDR2 (germline): KGHSH, LQKENI. Here the CDR3 reads CASSPQTGTPQYF. Here the CDR3 DNA reads TGTGCCAGCTCCCCACAGACCGGGACACCTCAGTACTTC.

This clonotype was recorded many times. The CDR3 nucleotides are TGCAGTGCTAGAGATGATGGGGGATTAGCGGGCTACAATGAGCAGTTCTTC. Amino acids: CSARDDGGLAGYNEQFF. The chain is built from TRBV20-1 and TRBJ2-1; the match to TRBD2 covers 7 bases. The germline gives CDR1 DFQATT, CDR2 SNEGSKA (reference sequence). V dropped 0 bases and J dropped 3; count of bases not matched to a gene: 11. CDR3 length: 17 residues.

This clonotype occurred many times. The rearrangement joins TRBV20-1 to TRBJ2-7; D is uncertain. Between the trimmed V and J ends, which lost 7 bases and 1 base, there was a span of 14 bases. The CDR3 has 13 amino acids. The V gene's germline CDR1 is DFQATT and CDR2 SNEGSKA (reference sequence). CDR3 sequence (DNA): TGCAGTGTTCTCTACGGAAATTCCTACGAGCAGTACTTC. This codes for CSVLYGNSYEQYF.

This clonotype was observed at least ten times. The chain recombines TRBV11-2 with TRBJ2-5; D unresolved. This CDR3 spans 12 amino acids. Germline V lookup: CDR1 SGHAT, CDR2 FQNNGV. Trimming left V 4 bases short and J 5 bases short, with 8 bases between. CDR3 bases: TGTGCCAGCAGCTCTCTTGCCGAGACCCAGTACTTC. It translates to CASSSLAETQYF.

The sample holds many counts of this clonotype. The CDR3 loop is CATSRFPGGGDEQFF. The CDR3 coding sequence is TGTGCCACCAGCAGGTTCCCGGGGGGGGGCGATGAGCAGTTCTTC. The chain carries TRBV15 and TRBJ2-1; 8 bases are a match to TRBD2. CDR1 LNHNV and CDR2 YYDKDF come from the germline V gene (reference sequence). V gave up 3 bases and J gave up 8 bases; unmatched junction bases: 9. This CDR3 has 15 amino acids.

The chain is built from TRBV12-3 or TRBV12-4 and TRBJ2-7; 9 bases map to TRBD2. This CDR3 contains 14 residues. The V gene end was trimmed by 6 bases and the J gene end by 3 bases; junction bases not matched to a gene: 6. For the CDR3, the DNA is TGTGCCAGCAGCTATAGCGGGAGTAACTACGAGCAGTACTTC. Its protein product is CASSYSGSNYEQYF.

To note about this clonotype: Since a much larger clone is just one base distant, this may be a read error. The chain has TRBV6-1 and TRBJ2-5, with 9 bases matching TRBD1. Trimming at V came to 4 bases and at J to 3 bases, leaving 0 bases not matched to a gene. The CDR3 loop spans 13 amino acids. The V gene's germline CDR1 is MNHNS and CDR2 SASEGT. For the CDR3, the DNA is TGTGCCAGCAGTGGGACAGGGGAAGAGACCCAGTACTTC. It is translated as CASSGTGEETQYF.

This clonotype was picked up a small number of times. A read error may explain this, as a much larger clone is one base away. This chain joins TRBV12-3 or TRBV12-4 and TRBJ1-1; no definite D call. This CDR3 region has 11 residues. Between the trimmed V and J ends, which lost 4 bases and 3 bases, there was a span of 3 bases. In nucleotides, the CDR3 is TGTGCCAGCAGTTACGACACTGAAGCTTTCTTT. It translates to CASSYDTEAFF.

This clonotype occurred many times. CDR3 region: CASSQIGDSYNEQFF. The CDR3 DNA follows: TGCGCCAGCAGCCAGATCGGAGACTCCTACAATGAGCAGTTCTTC. The J gene is TRBJ2-1, the V gene TRBV4-1; no firm D call. CDR1 MGHRA and CDR2 YSYEKL come from the germline V gene. The CDR3 consists of 15 residues. V lost 3 bases to trimming and J lost 0 bases, with 9 bases between them.

The CDR3 DNA reads as TGCGCCAGCAGCTGGCGGACAGCAAGCAACAATGAGCAGTTCTTC. This encodes CASSWRTASNNEQFF. This chain uses TRBV5-1 with TRBJ2-1, with a weak D call TRBD1 (6 bases). The V end lost 3 bases, the J end lost 5 bases, and 15 bases lay between the germline ends. CDR3 length equals 15 residues. Germline CDR1 reads SGHRS; CDR2 reads YFSETQ.

There are many counts of this clonotype. The chain has TRBV6-6 and TRBJ2-7, with no clear D. V lost 5 bases to trimming and J lost 3 bases, with 5 bases between them. The CDR3 runs 11 residues. The germline V gene has CDR1 MNHNY and CDR2 SVGAGI (reference sequence). The CDR3 loop is CASSIYYEQYF. CDR3 bases: TGTGCCAGCAGTATTTACTACGAGCAGTACTTC.

This clonotype came up many times. The chain joins TRBV20-1 to TRBJ1-2, with D tentatively TRBD1 (5 bases). This CDR3 has 12 residues. CDR1 DFQATT and CDR2 SNEGSKA come from the germline V gene (reference sequence). Trimming left V 2 bases short and J 5 bases short, with 9 bases between. The chain's CDR3 is CSARQQGYGYTF. CDR3 DNA sequence: TGCAGTGCTAGACAGCAGGGATATGGCTACACCTTC.

This clonotype was seen at least ten times. The chain employs TRBV7-6 and TRBJ1-3; no clear D. The CDR3 covers 16 residues. Trimming left V 1 base short and J 0 bases short, with 10 bases between. CDR1 is SGHVS, CDR2 FNYEAQ, per germline. The DNA for the CDR3 is TGTGCCAGCAGCTTAGTTGAGGACCCCTCTGGAAACACCATATATTTT. Translating gives CASSLVEDPSGNTIYF.

This clonotype was seen ten or more times. V is TRBV10-3 and J is TRBJ2-7; D gene unclear. Germline CDR1 ENHRY, CDR2 SYGVKD. This CDR3 comprises 14 residues. Trimming left V 4 bases short and J 3 bases short, with 13 bases between. For the CDR3, the DNA is TGTGCCATCAGTGGCATTGGCGGTCTCTACGAGCAGTACTTC. Translated, it gives CAISGIGGLYEQYF.

In its sample, this clonotype was seen many times. The gene calls are TRBV7-2 and TRBJ2-3; 12 bases are shared with TRBD2. With 1 base clipped from V and 6 bases from J, the junction kept 8 bases outside the gene matches. This CDR3 is 17 amino acids long. Germline lookup yields CDR1 SGHTA and CDR2 FQGNSA. The CDR3 region has the DNA TGTGCCAGCAGCTTAGTTTCTAGCGGGAGGGCTCGGGATACGCAGTATTTT. It specifies CASSLVSSGRARDTQYF.